This TCR beta chain was sequenced for a study of blood T cell repertoires in COVID-19. Study at large: Italy, Spain and the United States were the sources of the convalescent and acute COVID-19 samples.

Per the germline V gene, CDR1 is MGHDK and CDR2 is SYGVNS. V shed 8 bases and J shed 4 bases, with 14 bases lying between them. This CDR3 spans 13 amino acids. Using immunoSEQ multiplex PCR, the repertoire was profiled, and TCRdb retains in-frame clones only, with some absent. In the table there are roughly 400,000 clones, about 87% of which are singletons. Sequencing was performed on peripheral blood. This TCR derives from a woman aged 60-75 years with COVID-19, enrolled during active disease. The chain couples TRBV25-1 to TRBJ1-1; maybe TRBD1 (6 bases). The CDR3 DNA follows: TGTGCCAGCGGGGCGGGGGGCGGCACTGAAGCTTTCTTT. Protein product: CASGAGGGTEAFF.